This TCR beta chain is drawn from a study of technical replicates of blood from several donors. The CDR3 has 14 amino acids. CDR1 and CDR2 from the germline V gene are MDHEN and SYDVKM. V lost 4 bases and J lost 6, with 15 bases in between. The repertoire was sequenced with immunoSEQ multiplex PCR; TCRdb's copy has only in-frame clones and lacks some. This sample has more than 65,000 clones, with over 85% found just once. Sequencing input: T cells isolated from PBMCs. This clonotype was sampled from a human donor in good health. The rearrangement uses TRBV28 and TRBJ1-2, with D possibly TRBD1 on 5 matching bases. The CDR3 loop reads CASSYTLIGDGYTF. DNA for the CDR3: TGTGCCAGCAGTTATACATTAATAGGGGATGGCTACACCTTC.